This T cell receptor (beta chain) is drawn from a study of regulatory T cells in long-lasting Graves disease. Study details: It was over 5 years of antithyroid drugs, with positive TSH receptor antibodies, that meant persistent Graves' disease. General study findings and limits: Only a small sample size was used, which may have cut accuracy. Persistent disease preferred TRBV28, TRBJ1-2 and TRBJ2-5. Comparison showed that persistent patients shared more public clonotypes (about 2,600) than new patients (966).

V was cut by 1 base and J by 5 bases, with 22 bases left in between. Germline loops: CDR1 SGHKS, CDR2 YYEKEE (reference sequence). The CDR3 runs to 18 residues. Sequencing libraries for TCR beta were prepared with iRepertoire HTBI primers and Arm-PCR of CDR3 regions. Via MiXCR, TCRdb re-called the multiplex PCR reads, giving one row per CDR3 protein. This sample carries about 290,000 distinct CDR3 sequences, 20% to 25% of them seen once, and the ten largest clones take around 50%. A remark on this clonotype: Its antigen remains unidentified.

The time point is: persistent/refractory GD, antithyroid drugs over 5 years with positive TRAb. The TCR library was made from RNA extracted from PBMCs. The sample consisted of peripheral blood mononuclear cells (PBMCs), taken when the disease was refractory, from a patient treated with antithyroid drugs. This TCR derives from a female donor with Graves disease. This chain joins TRBV5-5 and TRBJ1-5; weak D call: TRBD1 (5 bases). In DNA, the CDR3 is TGTGCCAGCAGCTTGATGGGGAAATGGGGGGATTTGGATCAGCCCCAGCATTTT. Translating it yields CASSLMGKWGDLDQPQHF.